This T cell receptor (beta chain) originates from a study of blood T cell repertoires in COVID-19. As for this clone: This CDR3 is also generated by other DNA sequences in the sample.

Sequencing used immunoSEQ multiplex PCR; TCRdb keeps in-frame clones, though not all of them. The table lists around 220,000 clones, around 80% of them singletons, with less than 11% in the top ten. V lost 0 bases and J lost 0; bases outside the gene matches: 0. Germline CDR1 is SGHNT and CDR2 is YENEEA. The length of the CDR3 is 15 residues. Sample: peripheral blood. The source of this sequence is a woman aged 80 or older with acute or convalescent COVID-19. The V call is TRBV11-3, the J call TRBJ2-7; 9 bases match TRBD1. In nucleotides, the CDR3 is TGTGCCAGCAGCTTAGAGGGACAGGGCTCCTACGAGCAGTACTTC. As protein: CASSLEGQGSYEQYF.